One sample yielded the 18 T cell receptor beta chains listed below, sequenced in a study of beta chain features in type 1 diabetes. Expressed TCRB transcripts were sequenced because the entire RNA isolate underwent reverse transcription. TCRdb's copy holds only in-frame clones and misses some; the assay was immunoSEQ multiplex PCR. The repertoire includes roughly 45,000 clones, roughly 50% of them detected once, and about 0.25% sits in the top ten. Specimen: stem cell memory CD4+ T cells from blood. These receptors came from a woman aged 25 to 39 in good health.

This clone has only a few counts. The rearrangement links TRBV6-5 to TRBJ1-1, with D hard to call. Looked up from germline, CDR1 is MNHEY and CDR2 is SVGAGI. This CDR3 comprises 11 residues. Between the trimmed V and J ends, which lost 7 bases and 0 bases, there was a span of 3 bases. The CDR3, as DNA: TGTGCCAGCATCATGAACACTGAAGCTTTCTTT. This encodes CASIMNTEAFF.

The V and J genes are TRBV6-1 and TRBJ2-5; 10 bases map to TRBD2. J lost 5 bases, V lost 4 bases, and 4 bases had no gene match. The CDR3 contains 14 residues. From germline, CDR1 is MNHNS and CDR2 SASEGT. The CDR3 reads CASSGLAGVETQYF. In DNA, the CDR3 is TGTGCCAGCAGTGGTCTAGCGGGAGTTGAGACCCAGTACTTC.

The gene calls are TRBV29-1 and TRBJ2-5, with 10 bases fitting TRBD2. Trimming took 2 bases from V and 2 from J; bases not matched to a gene: 5. The CDR3 spans 15 residues. CDR1 is SQVTM, CDR2 ANQGSEA, per germline. In DNA form, the CDR3 reads TGCAGCGTTGAAACCGGACTAGCGGCGCAAGAGACCCAGTACTTC. This gives the protein CSVETGLAAQETQYF. Based on the CDR3 plus reference TRBV29-1 and TRBJ2-5, the full variable domain is SAVISQKPSRDICQRGTSLTIQCQVDSQVTMMFWYRQQPGQSLTLIATANQGSEATYESGFVIDKFPISRPNLTFSTLTVSNMSPEDSSIYLCSVETGLAAQETQYFGPGTRLLVL.

The V and J genes are TRBV7-2 and TRBJ2-5; 10 bases agree with TRBD2. The end of the DNA aligns better with TRBJ2-7, so the J call may be wrong. Looked up from germline, CDR1 is SGHTA and CDR2 is FQGNSA. The CDR3 has 16 amino acids. Here the CDR3 DNA reads TGTGCCAGCAGCTCGGGACTAGCGCGACACTCCTACGAGCAGTACTTC. It translates to CASSSGLARHSYEQYF.

This clone was picked up a small number of times. This sequence joins TRBV4-2 and TRBJ2-6, with 7 bases lining up with TRBD1. Germline values: CDR1 LGHNA, CDR2 YNFKEQ. Trimming took 4 bases from V and 4 from J; bases not matched to a gene: 4. There are 15 residues in the CDR3. DNA of the CDR3: TGTGCCAGCAGCCCGACAGGGTCGGGGGCCAACGTCCTGACTTTC. It specifies CASSPTGSGANVLTF.

This clone was picked up a small number of times. The chain uses TRBV25-1 and TRBJ2-3, with D uncertain. V was pared by 0 bases and J by 1 base, with 8 bases between. The CDR3 loop spans 15 amino acids. Germline V gives CDR1 MGHDK, CDR2 SYGVNS. CDR3 nucleotide sequence: TGTGCCAGCAGTGAATATAAACATGGCACAGATACGCAGTATTTT. Protein: CASSEYKHGTDTQYF. Drawing the rest from reference TRBV25-1 and TRBJ2-3, the complete variable domain is EADIYQTPRYLVIGTGKKITLECSQTMGHDKMYWYQQDPGMELHLIHYSYGVNSTEKGDLSSESTVSRIRTEHFPLTLESARPSHTSQYLCASSEYKHGTDTQYFGPGTRLTVL.

This clone was detected only a few times. This chain connects TRBV4-3 to TRBJ2-3; a possible D gene is TRBD2 (5 bases). Germline-derived CDR1 and CDR2 are LGHNA and YSLEER. Trimming shortened V by 1 base and J by 3 bases, and 11 bases separated the two germline ends. The CDR3 runs to 15 residues. As DNA, the CDR3 is TGCGCCAGCAGCCAAGGCCCGGGCGGGACAGATACGCAGTATTTT. Translating it yields CASSQGPGGTDTQYF.

This chain joins TRBV6-6 and TRBJ2-5, with 8 nucleotides matching TRBD1. The ends lost 8 bases at V and 4 bases at J; junction bases unmatched: 3. The germline V gene encodes CDR1 MNHNY and CDR2 SVGAGI (reference sequence). The CDR3 contains 12 residues. CDR3 region: CASGQGVETQYF. Here the CDR3 DNA reads TGTGCCAGCGGACAGGGCGTAGAGACCCAGTACTTC.

CDR3 amino acids: CASSANLGASTEAFF. The CDR3 DNA reads TGTGCCAGCAGTGCAAACCTGGGGGCTAGCACTGAAGCTTTCTTT. The chain joins TRBV6-4 to TRBJ1-1, with D tentatively TRBD1 (6 bases). Germline lookup yields CDR1 MRHNA and CDR2 SNTAGT. The CDR3 loop spans 15 amino acids. Between the trimmed V and J ends, which lost 4 bases and 4 bases, there was a span of 16 bases.

The V gene is TRBV20-1, the J gene TRBJ1-2, with D perhaps TRBD1 (6 bases). The CDR3 is 11 residues long. Germline CDR1 and CDR2: DFQATT and SNEGSKA (reference sequence). Trimming left V 3 bases short and J 6 bases short, with 8 bases between. CDR3 region: CSASWGHGYTF. In DNA, the CDR3 is TGCAGTGCTAGTTGGGGGCATGGCTACACCTTC.

This sequence joins TRBV2 and TRBJ2-7; D perhaps matches TRBD1 (6 bases). The CDR3 totals 13 residues. Germline CDR1 is SNHLY and CDR2 is FYNNEI. V gave up 7 bases and J gave up 0 bases, with 10 bases separating them. The CDR3 spells CASNRDISYEQYF. The CDR3 DNA follows: TGTGCCAGCAATAGGGACATCTCCTACGAGCAGTACTTC.

V and J are TRBV7-6 and TRBJ2-5; the D is unclear. The CDR3 has 13 amino acids. V dropped 1 base and J dropped 6 bases, with 9 bases sitting between them. From germline, CDR1 is SGHVS and CDR2 FNYEAQ. The CDR3 is CASSLVEQQTQYF. The CDR3, as DNA: TGTGCCAGCAGCTTAGTGGAACAGCAGACCCAGTACTTC.

The rearrangement links TRBV10-3 to TRBJ2-2; TRBD1 matches at 7 bases. The length of the CDR3 is 15 residues. Germline CDR1 is ENHRY and CDR2 is SYGVKD. Losses at the gene ends were 8 bases for V and 3 bases for J; bases not matched to a gene: 9. CDR3 in amino acids: CAIGQGQPDTGELFF. The CDR3 DNA is TGTGCCATCGGGCAGGGACAGCCTGACACCGGGGAGCTGTTTTTT.

V and J are TRBV5-1 and TRBJ1-2, with D maybe TRBD1 (6 bases). Germline V gene data show CDR1 as SGHRS and CDR2 as YFSETQ. The CDR3 consists of 13 residues. V was clipped by 0 bases and J by 8 bases, with 11 bases between them. For the CDR3, the DNA is TGCGCCAGCAGCTTGGAAGGGGGGGAAGGCTACACCTTC. Encoded protein: CASSLEGGEGYTF.

The chain recombines TRBV7-2 with TRBJ2-1; TRBD2 matches at 7 bases. The V gene's germline CDR1 is SGHTA and CDR2 FQGNSA. J lost 4 bases, V lost 5 bases, and 17 bases had no gene match. The CDR3 consists of 18 residues. As DNA, the CDR3 is TGTGCCAGCAGCCCGAGGCCGGGACTATCGAAAACTTACAATGAGCAGTTCTTC. This codes for CASSPRPGLSKTYNEQFF.

The chain couples TRBV18 to TRBJ2-2; the match to TRBD2 covers 13 bases. V dropped 3 bases and J dropped 4; count of bases not matched to a gene: 5. This CDR3 contains 17 residues. Germline loops: CDR1 KGHSH, CDR2 LQKENI. CDR3 loop: CASSPRGTSGITGELFF. CDR3 nucleotide sequence: TGTGCCAGCTCACCTCGGGGGACTAGCGGGATCACCGGGGAGCTGTTTTTT.

This clone has just a few counts. This chain connects TRBV9 to TRBJ2-1; 7 bases line up with TRBD2. The germline gives CDR1 SGDLS, CDR2 YYNGEE. Unmatched junction bases numbered 7, after V lost 3 bases and J lost 4 bases. The CDR3 extends over 15 amino acids. DNA for the CDR3: TGTGCCAGCAGCGCCAGCGGGATCGGTTACAATGAGCAGTTCTTC. Protein product: CASSASGIGYNEQFF. Full variable domain (missing parts from reference TRBV9 and TRBJ2-1): DSGVTQTPKHLITATGQRVTLRCSPRSGDLSVYWYQQSLDQGLQFLIQYYNGEERAKGNILERFSAQQFPDLHSELNLSSLELGDSALYFCASSASGIGYNEQFFGPGTRLTVL.

This clone has just a few counts. This chain connects TRBV30 to TRBJ2-7, with a tentative D call TRBD1 (5 bases). Per the germline V gene, CDR1 is GTSNPN and CDR2 is SVGIG (reference sequence). V was clipped by 1 base and J by 1 base, with 20 bases between them. This CDR3 region has 17 residues. In DNA, the CDR3 is TGTGCCTGGAGTGGCCCCCATTCAAGGGGTGGATCCTACGAGCAGTACTTC. It encodes CAWSGPHSRGGSYEQYF.